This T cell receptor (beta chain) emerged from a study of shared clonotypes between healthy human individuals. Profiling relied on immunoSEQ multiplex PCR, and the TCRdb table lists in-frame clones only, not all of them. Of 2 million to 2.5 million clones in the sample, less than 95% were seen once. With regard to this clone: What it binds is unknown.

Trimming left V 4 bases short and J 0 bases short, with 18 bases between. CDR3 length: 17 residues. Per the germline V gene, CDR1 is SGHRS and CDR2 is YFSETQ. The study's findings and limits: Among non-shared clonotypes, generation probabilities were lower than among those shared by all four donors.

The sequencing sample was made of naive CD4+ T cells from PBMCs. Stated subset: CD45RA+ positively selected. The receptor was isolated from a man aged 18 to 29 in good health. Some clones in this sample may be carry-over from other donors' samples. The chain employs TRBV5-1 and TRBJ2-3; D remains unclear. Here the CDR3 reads CASSLGFGYPSTDTQYF. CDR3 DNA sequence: TGCGCCAGCAGCCTAGGCTTTGGTTATCCTAGCACAGATACGCAGTATTTT.